This T cell receptor (beta chain) emerged from a study of chemoradiotherapy in HPV16-positive cancers. Data came from immunoSEQ multiplex PCR; TCRdb stores just in-frame clones and leaves some out. The sample has fewer than 3,000 clones, 70% to 90% seen once. The starting material was tumor tissue, obtained from a patient who underwent chemoradiotherapy. The receptor comes from a human donor with HPV-associated anogenital cancer.

The DNA of the CDR3 is TGCGCCAGCAGCCAAGATCAAGGCACAGCCTACGAGCAGTACTTC. Amino acids: CASSQDQGTAYEQYF. The genes are TRBV4-1 and TRBJ2-7; D not resolved. V lost 0 bases and J lost 2, with 11 bases in between. The CDR3 has 15 amino acids. Per germline, CDR1 MGHRA and CDR2 YSYEKL.